This T cell receptor (beta chain) originates from a study of shared clonotypes between healthy human individuals. Clones were read by immunoSEQ multiplex PCR, and TCRdb kept only the in-frame ones, dropping some. The sample has some 1,900,000 clones; about 94% are singletons. V lost 4 bases to trimming and J lost 8 bases; unmatched junction nucleotides: 6. The CDR3 has 15 residues. From germline, CDR1 is MGHRA and CDR2 YSYEKL. Naivety among CD8 cells was defined by CD45RO negativity and positive CCR7 selection, thereby excluding terminally differentiated effector memory CD45RA+ cells. The gene calls are TRBV4-1 and TRBJ2-1; TRBD2 agrees at 12 bases. Source material: naive CD8+ T cells sorted from blood. The receptor was isolated from a man aged 18 to 30 in good health. CDR3 bases: TGCGCCAGCAGCCTAGGGACTAGCGGGTGGGATGAGCAGTTCTTC. Its translation: CASSLGTSGWDEQFF.